This is a list of T cell receptor beta chains from one sample in a study of control samples from healthy donors and cancer patients. Assay: immunoSEQ multiplex PCR; the TCRdb copy retains only in-frame clones and omits some. The sample carries roughly 170,000 clones, roughly 94% recorded once. Source material: blood. The receptors come from a woman younger than 30 in good health. Both conserved end residues are part of each CDR3. The D gene is left open where the match is weak. Size is omitted from some rows. Given values are once, few, many or a class for expanded clones.

CDR3 DNA: TGTGCCAGCAGTTTAGTTATGGGGGCAGGGGAGACCCAGTACTTC
CDR3 protein: CASSLVMGAGETQYF
V gene: TRBV28
D gene: -
J gene: TRBJ2-5
clone size: -

CDR3 DNA: TGTGCCAGCAGTAATCAGGGAGGCAATCAGCCCCAGCATTTT
CDR3 protein: CASSNQGGNQPQHF
V gene: TRBV6-5
D gene: -
J gene: TRBJ1-5
clone size: few

CDR3 DNA: TGCGCCAGCAGTTTGGGGACTAGCGGGTTCACTGGGGCCAACGTCCTGACTTTC
CDR3 protein: CASSLGTSGFTGANVLTF
V gene: TRBV5-1
D gene: TRBD2
J gene: TRBJ2-6
clone size: -

CDR3 DNA: TGTGCCCTCTGTTTCCGGGAACCCCTCTCTGGAAACACCATATATTTT
CDR3 protein: CALCFREPLSGNTIYF
V gene: TRBV6-4
D gene: -
J gene: TRBJ1-3
clone size: -

CDR3 DNA: TGTGCCAGCAGTGAATGGAGTAGCGGGAGTATTCGGGATACGCAGTATTTT
CDR3 protein: CASSEWSSGSIRDTQYF
V gene: TRBV25-1
D gene: TRBD2
J gene: TRBJ2-3
clone size: -

CDR3 DNA: TGCGCCAGCAGCTTGGGATTGTCCACTGAAGCTTTCTTT
CDR3 protein: CASSLGLSTEAFF
V gene: TRBV5-1
D gene: -
J gene: TRBJ1-1
clone size: -

CDR3 DNA: TGCAGCGTTGCCGAGACCCTGAACACTGAAGCTTTCTTT
CDR3 protein: CSVAETLNTEAFF
V gene: TRBV29-1
D gene: -
J gene: TRBJ1-1
clone size: -

CDR3 DNA: TGTGCCAGCAGTCTAGGACAGCTGGACGAGCAGTACTTC
CDR3 protein: CASSLGQLDEQYF
V gene: TRBV6-5
D gene: -
J gene: TRBJ2-7
clone size: -

CDR3 DNA: TGTGCCAGCTCACCACTCATAGCGGGTAGCACAGATACGCAGTATTTT
CDR3 protein: CASSPLIAGSTDTQYF
V gene: TRBV18
D gene: TRBD2
J gene: TRBJ2-3
clone size: once

CDR3 DNA: TGTGCCAGCAGTCCTTCAGGGGGCCCGGGAGATACGCAGTATTTT
CDR3 protein: CASSPSGGPGDTQYF
V gene: TRBV6-5
D gene: TRBD1
J gene: TRBJ2-3
clone size: -

CDR3 DNA: TGTGCCAGCAGCCGTTCCGGGACAGATAGCAATCAGCCCCAGCATTTT
CDR3 protein: CASSRSGTDSNQPQHF
V gene: TRBV7-2
D gene: TRBD1
J gene: TRBJ1-5
clone size: -

CDR3 DNA: TGTGCCAGCAGCTTCGGACTTCACAATGAGCAGTTCTTC
CDR3 protein: CASSFGLHNEQFF
V gene: TRBV11-3
D gene: -
J gene: TRBJ2-1
clone size: -

CDR3 DNA: TGTGCCAGCAGCGCCCGACAGCACACCGGGGAGCTGTTTTTT
CDR3 protein: CASSARQHTGELFF
V gene: TRBV13
D gene: -
J gene: TRBJ2-2
clone size: -

CDR3 DNA: TGTGCCAGCAGTAGACAGCCCAACACTGAAGCTTTCTTT
CDR3 protein: CASSRQPNTEAFF
V gene: TRBV25-1
D gene: -
J gene: TRBJ1-1
clone size: -

CDR3 DNA: TGTGCCAGCAGGGGAGGGGGGATTTTCGCAGATACGCAGTATTTT
CDR3 protein: CASRGGGIFADTQYF
V gene: TRBV6-6
D gene: -
J gene: TRBJ2-3
clone size: -

CDR3 DNA: TGTGCCAGCAGCCAAGACTCCTCGGGACAGGGGAGGTACGAGCAGTACTTC
CDR3 protein: CASSQDSSGQGRYEQYF
V gene: TRBV4-2
D gene: TRBD1
J gene: TRBJ2-7
clone size: -

CDR3 DNA: TGTGCCAGCAGCACGACCGGACTAGCGGGAGGACCCACCCTTAGGAATGAGCAGTTCTTC
CDR3 protein: CASSTTGLAGGPTLRNEQFF
V gene: TRBV6-2/TRBV6-3
D gene: TRBD2
J gene: TRBJ2-1
clone size: -

CDR3 DNA: TGTGCCAGCAGTTCGGGACTAGCGGGGAACTACGAGCAGTACTTC
CDR3 protein: CASSSGLAGNYEQYF
V gene: TRBV27
D gene: TRBD2
J gene: TRBJ2-7
clone size: -

CDR3 DNA: TGTGCCAGTAGTGTACAGGGATACGGGGAGCTGTTTTTT
CDR3 protein: CASSVQGYGELFF
V gene: TRBV19
D gene: -
J gene: TRBJ2-2
clone size: -

CDR3 DNA: TGTGCCAGCAGCCCCGGACAGCCGGTCCTATATGGCTACACCTTC
CDR3 protein: CASSPGQPVLYGYTF
V gene: TRBV6-5
D gene: -
J gene: TRBJ1-2
clone size: -

CDR3 DNA: TGTGCCAGCAGTTTCACGGGCCCCCCCTACGAGCAGTACTTC
CDR3 protein: CASSFTGPPYEQYF
V gene: TRBV28
D gene: -
J gene: TRBJ2-7
clone size: -

CDR3 DNA: TGTGCCAGCAGTTACGGTACGGAAGGGGCGACTGAAGCTTTCTTT
CDR3 protein: CASSYGTEGATEAFF
V gene: TRBV6-5
D gene: -
J gene: TRBJ1-1
clone size: -

CDR3 DNA: TGTGCCAGCAGTTCAGGGGGCGTCCAGCCCCAGCATTTT
CDR3 protein: CASSSGGVQPQHF
V gene: TRBV28
D gene: TRBD1
J gene: TRBJ1-5
clone size: -

CDR3 DNA: TGCGCCAGCAGCTTCCGAGAGTCTTTGGCAGATACGCAGTATTTT
CDR3 protein: CASSFRESLADTQYF
V gene: TRBV4-3
D gene: -
J gene: TRBJ2-3
clone size: -

CDR3 DNA: TGTGCCAGCAGCTTTACTAGCGGACCAAACTCCGAGCAGTTCTTC
CDR3 protein: CASSFTSGPNSEQFF
V gene: TRBV7-3
D gene: TRBD2
J gene: TRBJ2-1
clone size: -

CDR3 DNA: TGTGCCAGCCAACGCGGAAGGCAGCCCCAGCATTTT
CDR3 protein: CASQRGRQPQHF
V gene: TRBV12-3/TRBV12-4
D gene: -
J gene: TRBJ1-5
clone size: -

CDR3 DNA: TGTGCCAGCAGACGGACAGCCGCCTACGAGCAGTACTTC
CDR3 protein: CASRRTAAYEQYF
V gene: TRBV12-3/TRBV12-4
D gene: -
J gene: TRBJ2-7
clone size: -

CDR3 DNA: TGTGCCAGCAGCCCATGGACTAGCGGGGGAGCCGGGGAGCTGTTTTTT
CDR3 protein: CASSPWTSGGAGELFF
V gene: TRBV7-2
D gene: TRBD2
J gene: TRBJ2-2
clone size: once

CDR3 DNA: TGCGCCAGCAGCCCATCAGGGGGGAGACAGGGGATCTACAATGAGCAGTTCTTC
CDR3 protein: CASSPSGGRQGIYNEQFF
V gene: TRBV5-1
D gene: TRBD1
J gene: TRBJ2-1
clone size: -

CDR3 DNA: TGTGCCAGCAGCCAAGGGGGGGCGCAGAACTATGGCTACACCTTC
CDR3 protein: CASSQGGAQNYGYTF
V gene: TRBV3-1/TRBV3-2
D gene: -
J gene: TRBJ1-2
clone size: -

CDR3 DNA: TGTGCCAGCAGTTTAGGAGTGCGTAGCGGGAGGGCCAATGAGCAGTTCTTC
CDR3 protein: CASSLGVRSGRANEQFF
V gene: TRBV28
D gene: TRBD2
J gene: TRBJ2-1
clone size: -

CDR3 DNA: TGTGCCAGCAGTGACAGGGGGCGAAGTAACTATGGCTACACCTTC
CDR3 protein: CASSDRGRSNYGYTF
V gene: TRBV28
D gene: TRBD1
J gene: TRBJ1-2
clone size: once

CDR3 DNA: TGTGCCACCAGCAGAGATAGGTCCTACGAGCAGTACTTC
CDR3 protein: CATSRDRSYEQYF
V gene: TRBV15
D gene: -
J gene: TRBJ2-7
clone size: -

CDR3 DNA: TGTGCCAGCACTCGTAGCGGCCCCCTTGGAAATGAGCAGTTCTTC
CDR3 protein: CASTRSGPLGNEQFF
V gene: TRBV28
D gene: -
J gene: TRBJ2-1
clone size: -

CDR3 DNA: TGTGCCAGCAGCCCCAGGGCCACGCTCCCTACTGGGGCCAACGTCCTGACTTTC
CDR3 protein: CASSPRATLPTGANVLTF
V gene: TRBV7-9
D gene: -
J gene: TRBJ2-6
clone size: -

CDR3 DNA: TGCAGCGTTGAGGTAGGGCGAGAGCAGTTCTTC
CDR3 protein: CSVEVGREQFF
V gene: TRBV29-1
D gene: -
J gene: TRBJ2-1
clone size: -

CDR3 DNA: TGTGCCAGCAGCTTCGGGACAGGGGGCAACGAGCAGTACTTC
CDR3 protein: CASSFGTGGNEQYF
V gene: TRBV11-1
D gene: TRBD1
J gene: TRBJ2-7
clone size: -

CDR3 DNA: TGTGCCAGCAGGAGGACTAGCGTTGAAAACATTCAGTACTTC
CDR3 protein: CASRRTSVENIQYF
V gene: TRBV2
D gene: TRBD2
J gene: TRBJ2-4
clone size: -

CDR3 DNA: TGTGCCAGCAGGGTTAGCCACAATCAGCCCCAGCATTTT
CDR3 protein: CASRVSHNQPQHF
V gene: TRBV28
D gene: -
J gene: TRBJ1-5
clone size: -

CDR3 DNA: TGCAGCGTTCGTTATAATTCACCCCTCCACTTT
CDR3 protein: CSVRYNSPLHF
V gene: TRBV29-1
D gene: -
J gene: TRBJ1-6
clone size: -

CDR3 DNA: TGTGCCAGCAGTTTATATAGTGGGACCACTGAAGCTTTCTTT
CDR3 protein: CASSLYSGTTEAFF
V gene: TRBV27
D gene: -
J gene: TRBJ1-1
clone size: -

CDR3 DNA: TGTGCTAGTGGTTTGTCCCTTGGAGGGGCACAGTTCTTC
CDR3 protein: CASGLSLGGAQFF
V gene: TRBV12-5
D gene: -
J gene: TRBJ2-1
clone size: once

CDR3 DNA: TGTGCCAGCAGCTTAGGCGCCTGGGGGGGAAAGAACGCCTACGAGCAGTACTTC
CDR3 protein: CASSLGAWGGKNAYEQYF
V gene: TRBV11-2
D gene: TRBD2
J gene: TRBJ2-7
clone size: -

CDR3 DNA: TGTGCCATCAGTGCCGAGGTAGGGGAGGGTAGAGATACGCAGTATTTT
CDR3 protein: CAISAEVGEGRDTQYF
V gene: TRBV10-3
D gene: TRBD2
J gene: TRBJ2-3
clone size: -

CDR3 DNA: TGCGCCAGCAGCCCCATGGGACTAGCGGGGGGAACCTCCTACAATGAGCAGTTCTTC
CDR3 protein: CASSPMGLAGGTSYNEQFF
V gene: TRBV4-1
D gene: TRBD2
J gene: TRBJ2-1
clone size: -

CDR3 DNA: TGTGCCAGTAGGGCCGGGGGGACAGGAGGAGGTGGCTACACCTTC
CDR3 protein: CASRAGGTGGGGYTF
V gene: TRBV19
D gene: TRBD1
J gene: TRBJ1-2
clone size: -

CDR3 DNA: TGTGCCAGCAGCTTAGAGGGGGTACCAAATGAAAAACTGTTTTTT
CDR3 protein: CASSLEGVPNEKLFF
V gene: TRBV11-2
D gene: -
J gene: TRBJ1-4
clone size: -

CDR3 DNA: TGCGCCAGCAGCTTGGAAGGACAGGGTCGAATTCAGTACTTC
CDR3 protein: CASSLEGQGRIQYF
V gene: TRBV5-1
D gene: TRBD1
J gene: TRBJ2-4
clone size: -

CDR3 DNA: TGCGCCAGCGGCCTTCTAGCGGGGGGGCCCGCAGATACGCAGTATTTT
CDR3 protein: CASGLLAGGPADTQYF
V gene: TRBV5-1
D gene: TRBD2
J gene: TRBJ2-3
clone size: -

CDR3 DNA: TGTGCCAGCAGTTACTCAAGCAACCAGGCTTTCTTT
CDR3 protein: CASSYSSNQAFF
V gene: TRBV6-2/TRBV6-3
D gene: -
J gene: TRBJ1-1
clone size: -

CDR3 DNA: TGTGCCAGCAGCCCTCGGGACATTCTTAACTATGGCTACACCTTC
CDR3 protein: CASSPRDILNYGYTF
V gene: TRBV16
D gene: -
J gene: TRBJ1-2
clone size: -

CDR3 DNA: TGTGCCAGCAGTTACGGGGAGAACACTGAAGCTTTCTTT
CDR3 protein: CASSYGENTEAFF
V gene: TRBV6-6
D gene: -
J gene: TRBJ1-1
clone size: -

CDR3 DNA: TGTGCCACCCGGGCCTCAGGGGTTCCCACAGATACGCAGTATTTT
CDR3 protein: CATRASGVPTDTQYF
V gene: TRBV25-1
D gene: -
J gene: TRBJ2-3
clone size: -

CDR3 DNA: TGTGCCAGCAGGACTCCGGGGGCCGAGCAGTACTTC
CDR3 protein: CASRTPGAEQYF
V gene: TRBV6-5
D gene: -
J gene: TRBJ2-7
clone size: few

CDR3 DNA: TGTGCCAGCAGCTTGGGGGACAGGGCGATCCACGAGCAGTACTTC
CDR3 protein: CASSLGDRAIHEQYF
V gene: TRBV7-9
D gene: TRBD1
J gene: TRBJ2-7
clone size: -

CDR3 DNA: TGTGCCAGCACCTTGGGGATAGCGCAGTATTTT
CDR3 protein: CASTLGIAQYF
V gene: TRBV28
D gene: -
J gene: TRBJ2-3
clone size: once

CDR3 DNA: TGTGCCAGCAGCGGATCCCGGACAGGGCAGGGCGTATATGGCTACACCTTC
CDR3 protein: CASSGSRTGQGVYGYTF
V gene: TRBV5-6
D gene: TRBD1
J gene: TRBJ1-2
clone size: -

CDR3 DNA: TGTGCCAGCAGTGAATCGGCAGGGGGCTCCGGGGAGCTGTTTTTT
CDR3 protein: CASSESAGGSGELFF
V gene: TRBV6-4
D gene: TRBD1
J gene: TRBJ2-2
clone size: -

CDR3 DNA: TGTGCCAGTAGACCTTCGACAGTGAACACTGAAGCTTTCTTT
CDR3 protein: CASRPSTVNTEAFF
V gene: TRBV19
D gene: -
J gene: TRBJ1-1
clone size: -